The 16 T cell receptor beta chains listed next were all sequenced from one sample in a study of circulating tumor DNA in untreated peripheral T-cell lymphoma. The table came from immunoSEQ multiplex PCR; TCRdb's copy has only in-frame clones and leaves some out. The sample shows 1,200 or so clones, more than 65% of them seen only once. The sample consisted of cell-free DNA from blood serum. Receptors originate from a human donor with peripheral T-cell lymphoma.

This clone was observed a single time. The genes are TRBV9 and TRBJ2-3; 7 bases align to TRBD2. V lost 3 bases and J lost 4; bases outside the gene matches: 5. The CDR3 length is 14 residues. Looked up from germline, CDR1 is SGDLS and CDR2 is YYNGEE. CDR3 sequence (DNA): TGTGCCAGCAGCGGTGGACTAGATCCAGATACGCAGTATTTT. It yields the protein CASSGGLDPDTQYF.

The J gene is TRBJ2-5, the V gene TRBV30; tentative D call: TRBD2 (5 bases). With 0 bases removed from V and 4 bases from J, the gap between germline ends came to 9 bases. Germline loops: CDR1 GTSNPN, CDR2 SVGIG (reference sequence). This CDR3 has 13 amino acids. The CDR3 protein is CAWSVREAETQYF. CDR3 nucleotide sequence: TGTGCCTGGAGTGTCCGGGAAGCAGAGACCCAGTACTTC.

The rearrangement joins TRBV11-1 to TRBJ2-5; the D gene is possibly TRBD2 (5 bases). Germline CDR1 SGHAT, CDR2 FQDESV (reference sequence). This CDR3 spans 15 amino acids. Trimming removed 0 bases at V and 2 bases at J, with 10 bases between. CDR3 sequence reads: CASSLARVYQETQYF. CDR3 nucleotide sequence: TGTGCCAGCAGCTTAGCGAGGGTATATCAAGAGACCCAGTACTTC. Looking up the rest from reference TRBV11-1 and TRBJ2-5 gives the full variable domain: EAEVAQSPRYKITEKSQAVAFWCDPISGHATLYWYRQILGQGPELLVQFQDESVVDDSQLPKDRFSAERLKGVDSTLKIQPAELGDSAMYLCASSLARVYQETQYFGPGTRLLVL.

The chain couples TRBV30 to TRBJ1-1, with D uncertain. Germline V gives CDR1 GTSNPN, CDR2 SVGIG (reference sequence). The CDR3 contains 13 residues. V lost 3 bases and J 3 bases, leaving 11 bases between the germline ends. The DNA for the CDR3 is TGTGCCTGGAGCCAAGGCAGATACACTGAAGCTTTCTTT. Its translation is CAWSQGRYTEAFF.

The chain employs TRBV5-1 and TRBJ2-5, with 8 positions matching TRBD1. J was trimmed by 2 bases and V by 2 bases; bases with no gene match: 8. The CDR3 consists of 16 residues. The germline V gene has CDR1 SGHRS and CDR2 YFSETQ. CDR3 bases: TGCGCCAGCAGCTTAGGAGGGACAGGAGTACAAGAGACCCAGTACTTC. Protein product: CASSLGGTGVQETQYF.

The chain employs TRBV2 and TRBJ2-5, with TRBD2 matching 13 bases. Near its end, the DNA agrees better with TRBJ2-7, so the J call may be wrong. Germline values: CDR1 SNHLY, CDR2 FYNNEI. The CDR3 is 15 residues long. CDR3 in amino acids: CASKGLAGRLYEQYF. The CDR3 DNA sequence: TGTGCCAGTAAGGGACTAGCGGGGAGGCTGTACGAGCAGTACTTC.

V usage is TRBV5-1 and J usage is TRBJ2-7; 13 nucleotides match TRBD2. The germline V gene encodes CDR1 SGHRS and CDR2 YFSETQ. The CDR3 runs to 15 residues. The junction had 7 bases not matched to a gene; V was cut back by 4 bases and J by 6 bases. CDR3 amino acids: CASSTTSGGASEQYF. The CDR3 DNA is TGCGCCAGCAGCACTACTAGCGGGGGGGCGAGCGAGCAGTACTTC.

This chain connects TRBV29-1 to TRBJ1-1; possibly TRBD1 for D (5 bases). This CDR3 is built from 13 residues. V was clipped by 7 bases and J by 0 bases, with 12 bases between them. The germline gives CDR1 SQVTM, CDR2 ANQGSEA. The CDR3, as DNA: TGCAGCGCCTTGACAGCCCTGAACACTGAAGCTTTCTTT. It is translated as CSALTALNTEAFF.

This clone has more than one count but fewer than ten. The V call is TRBV5-1, the J call TRBJ2-3; maybe TRBD1 (5 bases). The CDR3 totals 15 residues. Germline-derived CDR1 and CDR2 are SGHRS and YFSETQ. V lost 0 bases to trimming and J lost 4 bases, with 12 bases between them. The CDR3 region is CASSLAGIIADTQYF. For the CDR3, the DNA is TGCGCCAGCAGCTTGGCAGGGATTATCGCAGATACGCAGTATTTT.

This chain links TRBV28 with TRBJ1-5; D remains ambiguous. Looked up from germline, CDR1 is MDHEN and CDR2 is SYDVKM. Trimming took off 5 bases at V and 5 bases at J, with 4 bases between the two ends. The CDR3 is 11 amino acids. The CDR3 protein is CASSRDQPQHF. CDR3 nucleotides: TGTGCCAGCAGTCGTGATCAGCCCCAGCATTTT. Drawing the rest from reference TRBV28 and TRBJ1-5, the complete variable domain is DVKVTQSSRYLVKRTGEKVFLECVQDMDHENMFWYRQDPGLGLRLIYFSYDVKMKEKGDIPEGYSVSREKKERFSLILESASTNQTSMYLCASSRDQPQHFGDGTRLSIL.

This clone appeared once. This sequence joins TRBV11-2 and TRBJ2-3, with TRBD2 matching 12 bases. Losses at the gene ends were 5 bases for V and 8 bases for J; bases not matched to a gene: 11. There are 16 residues in the CDR3. Germline CDR1 reads SGHAT; CDR2 reads FQNNGV. DNA for the CDR3: TGTGCCAGCAGCCGAACAACTAGCGGGGGGAAGAGTACGCAGTATTTT. Translated: CASSRTTSGGKSTQYF.

J is TRBJ2-1 and V is TRBV15; 10 nucleotides align to TRBD2. V shed 6 bases and J 2 bases; nucleotides not matched to a gene: 7. The CDR3 length is 16 residues. The V gene's germline CDR1 is LNHNV and CDR2 YYDKDF (reference sequence). This chain's CDR3 is CATSSSGSRTYNEQFF. The CDR3 nucleotides read TGTGCCACCAGTTCTAGCGGGAGCAGGACCTACAATGAGCAGTTCTTC.

This chain uses TRBV11-3 with TRBJ1-5; no clear D gene. Germline lookup yields CDR1 SGHNT and CDR2 YENEEA. The V end lost 6 bases, the J end lost 7 bases, and 28 bases lay between the germline ends. The CDR3 has 18 amino acids. DNA for the CDR3: TGTGCCAGCAGACCTAAACGGGCCTCCTTTCTTTTCAGGCAGCCCCAGCATTTT. Amino acid sequence: CASRPKRASFLFRQPQHF.

This rearrangement joins TRBV13 to TRBJ1-1, with D hard to call. Germline-derived CDR1 and CDR2 are PRHDT and FYEKMQ (reference sequence). The germline V and J ends were trimmed by 0 bases and 8 bases, with 7 bases remaining between them. The CDR3 has 12 residues. CDR3 protein: CASSLGTREAFF. The CDR3 coding sequence is TGTGCCAGCAGCTTAGGGACCCGGGAAGCTTTCTTT.

This clone occurred a few times. The chain employs TRBV2 and TRBJ2-7; a weak D match, TRBD2 (6 bases). The CDR3 loop spans 15 amino acids. Trimming took 2 bases from V and 3 from J, leaving 14 bases between them. Looked up from germline, CDR1 is SNHLY and CDR2 is FYNNEI. In DNA, the CDR3 is TGTGCCAGCAGTGAAAGCCTACTGGGGGGCTACGAGCAGTACTTC. Its protein is CASSESLLGGYEQYF.

The rearrangement uses TRBV5-4 and TRBJ2-1; D ambiguous. CDR3 length: 14 amino acids. Germline V gene sequence: CDR1 SGHNT, CDR2 YYREEE (reference sequence). The ends were cut back, 0 bases at V and 2 bases at J, with 6 bases in the middle. CDR3 sequence (DNA): TGTGCCAGCAGCTTGGCCGGTGCCTACAATGAGCAGTTCTTC. This codes for CASSLAGAYNEQFF. The full variable domain, completed using reference TRBV5-4 and TRBJ2-1, is ETGVTQSPTHLIKTRGQQVTLRCSSQSGHNTVSWYQQALGQGPQFIFQYYREEENGRGNFPPRFSGLQFPNYSSELNVNALELDDSALYLCASSLAGAYNEQFFGPGTRLTVL.